One and the same sample provided the 9 T cell receptor beta chains below, sequenced in a study of regulatory T cells in long-lasting Graves disease. The time point is: newly diagnosed GD, antithyroid drugs for less than 3 months. With RNA extracted from PBMCs as input, the TCR library was made. Combining iRepertoire HTBI primers with Arm-PCR of CDR3 regions, the authors built TCR beta libraries. MiXCR, applied by TCRdb to the multiplex PCR reads, yields one record per CDR3 protein. The repertoire holds 300,000 to 400,000 distinct CDR3 sequences, with around 17% as singletons. In addition, the sample was reused for a study of T cells in Graves' hyperthyroidism and ophthalmopathy.

The starting material was peripheral blood mononuclear cells (PBMCs), obtained at new diagnosis, from a patient treated with antithyroid drugs. The receptors come from a man aged 40-55 years with Graves disease.

This clonotype was seen many times. This rearrangement joins TRBV30 to TRBJ1-5; a weak D match, TRBD1 (6 bases). The CDR3 has 14 residues. Germline CDR1 GTSNPN, CDR2 SVGIG (reference sequence). Trimming removed 3 bases from V and 9 bases from J, with 18 bases in between. CDR3 residues: CAWSAGQLGWPQHF. The CDR3 nucleotides read TGTGCCTGGAGCGCGGGACAATTGGGCTGGCCCCAGCATTTT.

In this sample, this clonotype turned up many times. The chain carries TRBV30 and TRBJ1-2; 7 nucleotides match TRBD1. Germline CDR1 and CDR2: GTSNPN and SVGIG (reference sequence). J gave up 4 bases and V 0 bases, and 2 bases lay outside the gene matches. The CDR3 has 13 residues. This CDR3 is CAWSVGGGYGYTF. The DNA of the CDR3 is TGTGCCTGGAGTGTAGGGGGCGGCTATGGCTACACCTTC.

The chain joins TRBV9 to TRBJ1-6, with a tentative D call TRBD1 (5 bases). The length of the CDR3 is 16 residues. V was cut by 1 base and J by 7 bases, with 15 bases left in between. In germline, CDR1 is SGDLS, CDR2 YYNGEE. This CDR3 is CASSVLPGRDNSPLHF. The CDR3 coding sequence is TGTGCCAGCAGCGTACTTCCGGGACGGGACAATTCACCCCTCCACTTT.

At least ten counts were recorded for this clonotype. The chain's CDR3 is CAWSTDNTGELFF. CDR3 in DNA: TGTGCCTGGAGTACAGATAACACCGGGGAGCTGTTTTTT. This chain joins TRBV30 and TRBJ2-2, with no clear D. The CDR3 loop spans 13 amino acids. The V and J ends lost 2 bases and 2 bases respectively, with 6 bases between them. The V gene's germline CDR1 is GTSNPN and CDR2 SVGIG (reference sequence).

This clonotype was found many times. The chain has TRBV6-5 and TRBJ2-7, with D unresolved. The CDR3 sequence is 15 residues long. V lost 2 bases to trimming and J lost 0 bases, with 11 bases between them. CDR1 and CDR2 (germline): MNHEY, SVGAGI. The CDR3 reads CASSYEAESSYEQYF. The CDR3 bases are TGTGCCAGCAGTTACGAGGCAGAGAGCTCCTACGAGCAGTACTTC.

This clonotype has ten or more counts. The rearrangement uses TRBV5-4 and TRBJ2-1; TRBD1 agrees at 7 bases. V was clipped by 4 bases and J by 6 bases; unmatched bases: 4. The germline gives CDR1 SGHNT, CDR2 YYREEE (reference sequence). This CDR3 contains 13 residues. The CDR3 region has the DNA TGTGCCAGCAGCACAGGGGTATTCAATGAGCAGTTCTTC. It is translated as CASSTGVFNEQFF.

This clonotype was observed a few times. A much more abundant neighbour one base away suggests this may be a read error. The genes are TRBV3-1 and TRBJ1-1; possibly TRBD1 for D (5 bases). The CDR3 totals 12 residues. CDR1 and CDR2 (germline): LGHDT, YNNKEL (reference sequence). The CDR3 DNA reads TGTGCCGGCAGCCAAGATGTCAGGACACCGTTTTTT. Translating gives CAGSQDVRTPFF.

Many counts were recorded for this clonotype. This rearrangement joins TRBV27 to TRBJ2-3, with D tentatively TRBD1 or TRBD2 (6 bases each). CDR3 length equals 16 residues. Germline assignment: CDR1 MNHEY and CDR2 SMNVEV (reference sequence). The V end lost 3 bases, the J end lost 2 bases, and 15 bases lay between the germline ends. The CDR3 region has the DNA TGTGCCAGCAGTTTTTCCCTAGGGGGGCTCACAGATACGCAGTATTTT. This codes for CASSFSLGGLTDTQYF.

This clonotype was seen only a few times. V and J are TRBV6-1 and TRBJ2-2; D may match TRBD1 or TRBD2 (5 bases each). The CDR3 has 14 residues. CDR1 MNHNS and CDR2 SASEGT come from the germline V gene. V lost 6 bases and J lost 5, with 13 bases in between. Written as DNA, the CDR3 is TGTGCCAGCAGGCCGTGGGACCTGACCGGGGAGCTGTTTTTT. This sequence encodes CASRPWDLTGELFF.